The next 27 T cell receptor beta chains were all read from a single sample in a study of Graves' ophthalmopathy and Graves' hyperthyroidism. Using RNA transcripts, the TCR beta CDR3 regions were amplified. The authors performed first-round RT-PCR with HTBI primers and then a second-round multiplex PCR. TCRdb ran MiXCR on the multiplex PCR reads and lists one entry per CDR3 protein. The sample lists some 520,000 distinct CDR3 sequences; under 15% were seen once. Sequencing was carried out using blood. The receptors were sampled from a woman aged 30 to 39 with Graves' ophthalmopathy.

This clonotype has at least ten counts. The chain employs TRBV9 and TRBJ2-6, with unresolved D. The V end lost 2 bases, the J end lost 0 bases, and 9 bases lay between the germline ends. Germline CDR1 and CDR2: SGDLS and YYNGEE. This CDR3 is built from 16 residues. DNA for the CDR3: TGTGCCAGCAGCGTCGGGTCCCGCTCTGGGGCCAACGTCCTGACTTTC. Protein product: CASSVGSRSGANVLTF.

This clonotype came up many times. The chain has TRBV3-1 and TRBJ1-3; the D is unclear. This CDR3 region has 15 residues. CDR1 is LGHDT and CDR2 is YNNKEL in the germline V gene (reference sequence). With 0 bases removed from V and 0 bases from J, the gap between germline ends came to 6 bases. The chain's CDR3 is CASSQDLSSGNTIYF. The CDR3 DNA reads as TGTGCCAGCAGCCAAGATTTGAGCTCTGGAAACACCATATATTTT.

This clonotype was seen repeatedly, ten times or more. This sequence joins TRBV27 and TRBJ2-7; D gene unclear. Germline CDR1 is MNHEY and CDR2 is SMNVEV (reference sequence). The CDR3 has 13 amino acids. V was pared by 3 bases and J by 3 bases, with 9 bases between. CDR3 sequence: CASSLTSHYEQYF. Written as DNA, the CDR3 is TGTGCCAGCAGTTTGACTTCCCACTACGAGCAGTACTTC.

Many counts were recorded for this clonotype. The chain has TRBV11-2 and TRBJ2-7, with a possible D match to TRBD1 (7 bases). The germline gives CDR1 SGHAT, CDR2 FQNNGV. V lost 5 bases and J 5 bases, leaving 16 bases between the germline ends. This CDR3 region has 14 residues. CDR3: CASSRRGDGHEQYF. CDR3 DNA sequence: TGTGCCAGCAGCCGCAGGGGGGATGGCCACGAGCAGTACTTC.

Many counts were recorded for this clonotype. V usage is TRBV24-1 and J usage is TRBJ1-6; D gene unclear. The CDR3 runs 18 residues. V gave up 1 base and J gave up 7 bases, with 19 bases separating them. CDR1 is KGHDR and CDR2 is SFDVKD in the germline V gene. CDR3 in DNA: TGTGCCACCAGTGATTTACCCGACACCTCAAGCGGAAATTCACCCCTCCACTTT. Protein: CATSDLPDTSSGNSPLHF.

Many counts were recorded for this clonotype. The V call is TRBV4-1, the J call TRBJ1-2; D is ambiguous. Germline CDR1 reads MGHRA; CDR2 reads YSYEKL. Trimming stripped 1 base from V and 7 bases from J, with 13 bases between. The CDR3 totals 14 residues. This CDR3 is CASSQVILAGGYTF. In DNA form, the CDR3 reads TGCGCCAGCAGCCAAGTAATTCTGGCGGGTGGCTACACCTTC.

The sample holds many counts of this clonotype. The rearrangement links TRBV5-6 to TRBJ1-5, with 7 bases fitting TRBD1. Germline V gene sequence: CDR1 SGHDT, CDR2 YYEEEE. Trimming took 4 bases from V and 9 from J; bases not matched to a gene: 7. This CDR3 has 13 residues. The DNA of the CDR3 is TGTGCCAGCAGCGGACAGACAGGGCTGCCCCAGCATTTT. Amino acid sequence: CASSGQTGLPQHF.

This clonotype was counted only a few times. The CDR3 loop reads CASSQTSGDYNEQFF. The CDR3 nucleotides read TGTGCCAGCAGCCAGACTAGCGGGGACTACAATGAGCAGTTCTTC. The chain has TRBV6-1 and TRBJ2-1; the match to TRBD2 covers 11 bases. V lost 6 bases to trimming and J lost 3 bases; unmatched junction nucleotides: 4. Germline values: CDR1 MNHNS, CDR2 SASEGT. This CDR3 spans 15 amino acids.

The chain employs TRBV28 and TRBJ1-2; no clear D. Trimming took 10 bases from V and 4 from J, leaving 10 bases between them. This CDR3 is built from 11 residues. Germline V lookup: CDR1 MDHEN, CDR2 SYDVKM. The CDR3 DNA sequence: TGTGCCATCTCTGAGGGCTATGGCTACACCTTC. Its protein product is CAISEGYGYTF.

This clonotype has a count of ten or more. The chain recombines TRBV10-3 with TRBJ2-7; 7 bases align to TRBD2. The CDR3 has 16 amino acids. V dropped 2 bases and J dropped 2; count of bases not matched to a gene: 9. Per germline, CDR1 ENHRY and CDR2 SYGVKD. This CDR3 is CAISERSSGHPYEQYF. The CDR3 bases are TGTGCCATCAGTGAGAGGAGTAGCGGGCATCCCTACGAGCAGTACTTC.

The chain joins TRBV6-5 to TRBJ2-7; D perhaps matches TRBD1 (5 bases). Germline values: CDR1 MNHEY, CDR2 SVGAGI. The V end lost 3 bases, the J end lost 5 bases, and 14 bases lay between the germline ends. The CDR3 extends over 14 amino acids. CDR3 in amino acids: CASSYGAGSHEQYF. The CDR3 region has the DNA TGTGCCAGCAGTTATGGGGCAGGGTCCCACGAGCAGTACTTC.

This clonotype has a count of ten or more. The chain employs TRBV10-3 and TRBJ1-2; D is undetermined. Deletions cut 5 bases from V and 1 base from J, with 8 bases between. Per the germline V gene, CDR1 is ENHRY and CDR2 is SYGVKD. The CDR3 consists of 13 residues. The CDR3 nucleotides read TGTGCCATCAGTCCCGAGGGTAACTATGGCTACACCTTC. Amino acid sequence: CAISPEGNYGYTF.

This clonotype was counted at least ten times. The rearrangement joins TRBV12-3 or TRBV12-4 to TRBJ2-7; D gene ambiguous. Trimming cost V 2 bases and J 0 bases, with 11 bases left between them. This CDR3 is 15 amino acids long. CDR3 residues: CASSLRAGPSYEQYF. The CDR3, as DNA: TGTGCCAGCAGTTTACGGGCAGGCCCCTCCTACGAGCAGTACTTC.

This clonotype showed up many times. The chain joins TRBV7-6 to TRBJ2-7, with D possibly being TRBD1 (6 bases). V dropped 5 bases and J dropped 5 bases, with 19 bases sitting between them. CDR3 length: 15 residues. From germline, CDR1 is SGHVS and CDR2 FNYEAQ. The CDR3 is CASSTGRDTSHEQYF. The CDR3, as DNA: TGTGCCAGCAGCACAGGCCGGGACACCTCGCACGAGCAGTACTTC.

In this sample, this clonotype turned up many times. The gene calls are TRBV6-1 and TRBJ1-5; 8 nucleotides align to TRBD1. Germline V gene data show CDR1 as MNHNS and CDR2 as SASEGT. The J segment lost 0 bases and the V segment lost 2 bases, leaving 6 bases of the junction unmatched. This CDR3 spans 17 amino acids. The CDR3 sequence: CASSERAGGDSNQPQHF. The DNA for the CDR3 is TGTGCCAGCAGTGAAAGGGCAGGGGGCGATAGCAATCAGCCCCAGCATTTT.

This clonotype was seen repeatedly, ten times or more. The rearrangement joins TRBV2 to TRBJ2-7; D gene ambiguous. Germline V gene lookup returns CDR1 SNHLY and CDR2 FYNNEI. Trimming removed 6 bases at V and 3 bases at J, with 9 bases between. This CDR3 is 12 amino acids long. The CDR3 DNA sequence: TGTGCCAGCAGCCCAACAGACTACGAGCAGTACTTC. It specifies CASSPTDYEQYF.

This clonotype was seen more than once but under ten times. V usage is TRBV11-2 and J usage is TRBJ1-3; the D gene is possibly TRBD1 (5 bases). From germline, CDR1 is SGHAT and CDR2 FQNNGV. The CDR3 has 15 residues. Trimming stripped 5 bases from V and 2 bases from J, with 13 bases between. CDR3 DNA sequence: TGTGCCAGCAGCCAAGACAGAGCCGCTGGAAACACCATATATTTT. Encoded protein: CASSQDRAAGNTIYF.

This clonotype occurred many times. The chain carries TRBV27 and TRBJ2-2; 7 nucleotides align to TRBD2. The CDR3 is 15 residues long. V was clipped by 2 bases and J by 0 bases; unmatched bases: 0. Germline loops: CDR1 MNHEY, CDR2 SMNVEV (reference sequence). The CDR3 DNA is TGTGCCAGCAGTTTACTAGCGGCGAACACCGGGGAGCTGTTTTTT. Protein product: CASSLLAANTGELFF.

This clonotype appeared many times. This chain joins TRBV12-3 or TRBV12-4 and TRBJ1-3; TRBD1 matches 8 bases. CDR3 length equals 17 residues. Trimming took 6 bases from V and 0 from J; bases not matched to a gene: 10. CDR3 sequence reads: CASSVLTGAHSGNTIYF. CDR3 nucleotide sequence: TGTGCCAGCAGCGTACTGACAGGGGCCCACTCTGGAAACACCATATATTTT.

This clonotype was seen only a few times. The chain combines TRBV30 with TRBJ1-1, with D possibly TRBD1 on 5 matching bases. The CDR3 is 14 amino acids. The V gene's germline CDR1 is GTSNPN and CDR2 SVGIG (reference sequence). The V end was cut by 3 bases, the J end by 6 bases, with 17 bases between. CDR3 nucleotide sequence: TGTGCCTGGAGCCTCGGGGCAGGGAGAGCTGAAGCTTTCTTT. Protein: CAWSLGAGRAEAFF.

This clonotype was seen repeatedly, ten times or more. CDR3 loop: CASRLQGIRNQPQHF. DNA of the CDR3: TGTGCCAGCAGACTACAGGGGATTCGCAATCAGCCCCAGCATTTT. The chain combines TRBV28 with TRBJ1-5; 7 bases are shared with TRBD1. Germline-derived CDR1 and CDR2 are MDHEN and SYDVKM. This CDR3 is 15 amino acids long. With V trimmed by 6 bases and J by 2 bases, 7 bases remained unmatched.

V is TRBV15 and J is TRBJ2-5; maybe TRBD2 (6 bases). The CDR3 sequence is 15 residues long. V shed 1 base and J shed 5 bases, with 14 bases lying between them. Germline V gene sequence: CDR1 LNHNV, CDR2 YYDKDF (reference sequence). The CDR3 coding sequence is TGTGCCACCAGCAGAGCATTTCAGGCGGGGGAGACCCAGTACTTC. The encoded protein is CATSRAFQAGETQYF. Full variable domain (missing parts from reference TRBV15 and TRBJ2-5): DAMVIQNPRYQVTQFGKPVTLSCSQTLNHNVMYWYQQKSSQAPKLLFHYYDKDFNNEADTPDNFQSRRPNTSFCFLDIRSPGLGDTAMYLCATSRAFQAGETQYFGPGTRLLVL.

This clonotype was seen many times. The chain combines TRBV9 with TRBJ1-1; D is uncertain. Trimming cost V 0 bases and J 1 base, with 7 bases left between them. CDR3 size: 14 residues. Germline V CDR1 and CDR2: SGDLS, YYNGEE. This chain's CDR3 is CASSVDPRNTEAFF. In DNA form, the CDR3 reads TGTGCCAGCAGCGTAGATCCCAGGAACACTGAAGCTTTCTTT.

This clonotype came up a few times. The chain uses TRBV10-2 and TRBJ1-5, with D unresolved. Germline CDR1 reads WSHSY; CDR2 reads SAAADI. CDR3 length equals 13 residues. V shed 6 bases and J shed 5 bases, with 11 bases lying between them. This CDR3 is CASRESYYQPQHF. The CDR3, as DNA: TGCGCCAGCAGAGAAAGCTATTATCAGCCCCAGCATTTT.

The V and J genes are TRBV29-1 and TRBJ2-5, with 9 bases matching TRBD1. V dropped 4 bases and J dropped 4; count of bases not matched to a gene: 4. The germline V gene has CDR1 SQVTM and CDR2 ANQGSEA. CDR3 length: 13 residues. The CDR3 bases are TGCAGCGTTGGGGGACAGGGAGGAGAGACCCAGTACTTC. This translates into CSVGGQGGETQYF.

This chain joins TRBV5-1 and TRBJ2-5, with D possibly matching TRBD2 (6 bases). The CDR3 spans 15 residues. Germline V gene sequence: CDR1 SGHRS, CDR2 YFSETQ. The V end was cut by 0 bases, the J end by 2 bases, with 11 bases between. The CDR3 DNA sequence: TGCGCCAGCAGCTTGGCAGTGGGAGGTCAAGAGACCCAGTACTTC. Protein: CASSLAVGGQETQYF.

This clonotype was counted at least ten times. CDR3 nucleotide sequence: TGTGCCAGCACCCACAGCGGAGAGCAGTACTTC. It is translated as CASTHSGEQYF. The chain uses TRBV6-1 and TRBJ2-7, with D perhaps TRBD2 (5 bases). The CDR3 is 11 residues long. V was pared by 7 bases and J by 7 bases, with 11 bases between. The germline gives CDR1 MNHNS, CDR2 SASEGT.